This T cell receptor beta chain was retrieved from a study of technical replicates of blood from a few donors. The CDR3 contains 16 residues. V gave up 4 bases and J gave up 0 bases, with 13 bases separating them. Germline CDR1 MGHRA, CDR2 YSYEKL. Only in-frame clones appear in the TCRdb table, and some are missing; sequencing was by immunoSEQ multiplex PCR. The sample has about 44,000 clones; around 96% are singletons. This TCR came from a human donor in good health. The J gene is TRBJ2-1, the V gene TRBV4-1; perhaps TRBD2 as D (6 bases). Sequencing input: T cells isolated from PBMCs. The CDR3 loop reads CASSLRDRSSYNEQFF. The DNA for the CDR3 is TGCGCCAGCAGCCTGCGGGATCGGAGCTCCTACAATGAGCAGTTCTTC.